This T cell receptor (beta chain) derives from a study of glioma-infiltrating T cells (dated by TCRdb to 2016 to 2017). Turning to the overall study: Glioma tissue, non-neoplastic brain tissue and matched peripheral blood mononuclear cells were used as sources from which TCR alpha- and beta-chain repertoires were sequenced. Each tissue-infiltrating repertoire was compared with the same patient's peripheral blood repertoire to measure divergence between tissue and blood T-cell populations. The paired cohort was made up of three low-grade glioma patients, eight or nine primary glioblastoma patients and three non-glioma patients who contributed non-neoplastic brain tissue.

The iRepertoire nested amplicon-rescue multiplex PCR (arm-PCR) platform was used to amplify TCR alpha and beta CDR3 regions from RNA. For one-step reverse transcription and amplification, roughly 100-450 ng of tissue mRNA or PBMC total RNA was used as input. Following bead purification, Illumina adapters were added by a secondary multiplex PCR, and the libraries were gel-purified between 200 and 400 bp. Demultiplexing relied on internal 6-nucleotide barcodes carried by the libraries. Sequencing of libraries was performed on an Illumina MiSeq with 2x220 or 2x250 nucleotide paired-end reads. In the authors' own workflow: Paired reads were merged using FLASH 1.2.11 and aligned with BWA-MEM to the GRCh37 human genome, and TRA and TRB reads were then extracted. V and J assignment used an IMGT-derived reference of cassette sequences and CDR3 motifs that included pseudogenes. Reads were translated in three frames, and productive CDR3s were defined by a C…FGXG motif without stop codons. A clonotype was defined as a unique combination of a V-J cassette pair and a CDR3 amino acid sequence. Hamming distance filtering was applied to reads, with thresholds set by the sequence error rate of each sample in mapped regions. Clones were called with MiXCR by TCRdb after fastp trimmed the public reads at Q25, and only in-frame beta chains were retained. Merged by CDR3 protein, the rows form single entries marked with the most common genes and DNA. TCRdb, not the original authors, processed these V and J calls. The sample table lists some 85,000 distinct CDR3 sequences, around a quarter of them with a count of one. The ten biggest clones cover approximately 7% of the sample.

The germline V gene encodes CDR1 LNHDA and CDR2 SQIVND (reference sequence). Relative to germline, V is 9 bases shorter and J is 3 bases shorter, with 20 bases between their ends. The CDR3 runs 16 residues from the cysteine to the phenylalanine. Kept here is only the CDR3 DNA, which spans 48 bases and is read in frame from base 1. This clonotype appeared a few times. Its recognized antigen is unknown. Base quality data are lacking; no much larger clone is found one base away. Overall results and qualifications from the work: VJ-independent divergence between tissue and blood was found to be below expectation in non-neoplastic patients but above expectation in all gliomas, particularly low-grade gliomas. Only a very small number of CDR3 sequences turned up in both tissue and blood, a result put down to high CDR3 diversity combined with limited sampling. The group comparisons were based on small numbers of patients: three non-neoplastic, three low-grade glioma and roughly eight glioblastoma patients.

What was sequenced was glioma tissue, nonneoplastic brain tissue, or PBMCs (not recorded which). This TCR was sampled from a human donor with low-grade glioma or glioblastoma, undergoing nonglioma brain surgery, or in good health (not recorded which). In this chain, TRBV19 is recombined with TRBJ1-4; possibly the D gene is TRBD1, per 5 matching bases. The CDR3 sequence is CASTPGAVAANEKLFF. At the DNA level, the sequence is TGTGCCAGCACCCCCGGGGCGGTGGCAGCTAATGAAAAACTGTTTTTT.